This T cell receptor (beta chain) emerged from a study of read filtering for tumor transcriptome and immune sequencing. As for the study in general: R-ISS stage counts were eight or nine for I, approximately 16 for II, roughly seven for III. DNase treatment preceded whole-transcriptome library preparation. General observations from the study: The CD138-negative fraction was mixed bone marrow immune cells, not pure T cells.

This clonotype has ten or more counts. The antigen is undetermined. The library was built from about 400 ng RNA with molecular barcoded adaptors for alpha/delta and beta/gamma chains. In TCRdb, the reads were re-called with MiXCR into one record per CDR3 protein. The sample shows approximately 20,000 distinct CDR3 sequences, approximately 20% of them seen only once. The CDR3 loop spans 15 amino acids. V gave up 2 bases and J gave up 0 bases, with 11 bases separating them. Germline V CDR1 and CDR2: DFQATT, SNEGSKA (reference sequence). The sequencing sample was made of a population of CD138-negative cells sorted from bone marrow. The sequence came from a donor at least 40 years old with multiple myeloma. The chain recombines TRBV20-1 with TRBJ1-5; D ambiguous. The CDR3 spells CSARMGQNSNQPQHF. For the CDR3, the DNA is TGCAGTGCTAGAATGGGCCAAAATAGCAATCAGCCCCAGCATTTT.